The 6 T cell receptor beta chains below all came from one sample that was sequenced in a study of read filtering for tumor transcriptome and immune sequencing. From approximately 400 ng of RNA, a library with molecular barcoded alpha/delta and beta/gamma adaptors was made. TCRdb recomputed calls from the reads with MiXCR, one row per CDR3 protein. This table has some 140,000 distinct CDR3 sequences, 13% appearing once. Source material: a population of CD138-negative cells sorted from bone marrow. The receptors come from a donor aged 40 or over with multiple myeloma.

This clonotype was found many times. This chain connects TRBV7-2 to TRBJ2-1; D gene unclear. Germline V gives CDR1 SGHTA, CDR2 FQGNSA. The CDR3 totals 15 residues. Deletions cut 3 bases from V and 0 bases from J, with 9 bases between. The CDR3 region has the DNA TGTGCCAGCAGCTTGGCGGCTAGCTCCTACAATGAGCAGTTCTTC. This gives the protein CASSLAASSYNEQFF. Drawing the rest from reference TRBV7-2 and TRBJ2-1, the complete variable domain is GAGVSQSPSNKVTEKGKDVELRCDPISGHTALYWYRQSLGQGLEFLIYFQGNSAPDKSGLPSDRFSAERTGGSVSTLTIQRTQQEDSAVYLCASSLAASSYNEQFFGPGTRLTVL.

On this clonotype: This may arise from a read error, as a much more abundant clone is one base away. The chain recombines TRBV4-1 with TRBJ2-5; D is possibly TRBD1 (5 bases). Germline V gene sequence: CDR1 MGHRA, CDR2 YSYEKL. The length of the CDR3 is 14 residues. As DNA, the CDR3 is TGCGCCAGCAGCCAAGGGGGCAGTCAAGAGACCCAGTGCTTC. Translated, it gives CASSQGGSQETQCF.

The J gene is TRBJ2-1, the V gene TRBV29-1; 8 nucleotides agree with TRBD2. V lost 8 bases to trimming and J lost 10 bases; unmatched junction nucleotides: 10. Germline V gives CDR1 SQVTM, CDR2 ANQGSEA. CDR3 length: 12 residues. The CDR3 DNA is TGCAGCTCTAGGGGACTAGTCCAGGAGCAGTTCTTC. As protein: CSSRGLVQEQFF.

This clonotype was recorded at least ten times. V is TRBV24-1 and J is TRBJ1-1, with D maybe TRBD1 (5 bases). V dropped 4 bases and J dropped 8 bases, with 16 bases sitting between them. This CDR3 has 14 amino acids. CDR1 is KGHDR, CDR2 SFDVKD, per germline. The CDR3 loop reads CATSDTGVVGEAFF. The CDR3 DNA follows: TGTGCCACCAGTGACACGGGGGTCGTCGGGGAAGCTTTCTTT.

Comment on this clonotype: A much more abundant neighbour one base away suggests this may be a read error. The chain recombines TRBV6-5 with TRBJ1-5; D is possibly TRBD1 (6 bases). Germline CDR1 MNHEY, CDR2 SVGAGI. CDR3 length: 15 amino acids. The CDR3 DNA reads as TGTGCCGGCAGTCTCAACAGGGAATACAATCAGCCCCAGCATTTT. It is translated as CAGSLNREYNQPQHF.

This clonotype was seen at least ten times. The chain carries TRBV20-1 and TRBJ2-5; 8 nucleotides align to TRBD2. Germline V gives CDR1 DFQATT, CDR2 SNEGSKA (reference sequence). The CDR3 sequence is 13 residues long. V was clipped by 5 bases and J by 9 bases; unmatched bases: 11. The CDR3 spells CSAPGLGREAQYF. In DNA, the CDR3 is TGCAGTGCTCCCGGACTGGGGCGGGAGGCCCAGTACTTC.